The 21 T cell receptor beta chains below come from one sample, sequenced in a study of T cells in tuberculosis. Using immunoSEQ multiplex PCR, the repertoire was profiled, and TCRdb retains in-frame clones only, with some absent. Of roughly 44,000 clones in the sample, nearly 95% were seen once. Specimen: PBMCs. All receptors derive from a donor between 5 and 29 years old with latent tuberculosis or without tuberculosis infection.

The chain recombines TRBV30 with TRBJ1-5; no clear D. The length of the CDR3 is 14 residues. The germline CDR1 and CDR2 sequences are GTSNPN and SVGIG (reference sequence). V dropped 0 bases and J dropped 4 bases, with 10 bases sitting between them. The CDR3 nucleotides read TGTGCCTGGAGTGTTGGGCACCCAAATCAGCCCCAGCATTTT. Amino acid sequence: CAWSVGHPNQPQHF.

The gene calls are TRBV7-9 and TRBJ2-7; D is perhaps TRBD2 (5 bases). Germline V gene lookup returns CDR1 SEHNR and CDR2 FQNEAQ (reference sequence). V dropped 4 bases and J dropped 1 base, with 14 bases sitting between them. This CDR3 region has 15 residues. CDR3 sequence (DNA): TGTGCCAGCAGCTCCCCAGCCAGCGGATCCTACGAGCAGTACTTC. The encoded protein is CASSSPASGSYEQYF. Full variable domain (missing parts from reference TRBV7-9 and TRBJ2-7): DTGVSQNPRHKITKRGQNVTFRCDPISEHNRLYWYRQTLGQGPEFLTYFQNEAQLEKSRLLSDRFSAERPKGSFSTLEIQRTEQGDSAMYLCASSSPASGSYEQYFGPGTRLTVT.

The chain recombines TRBV6-5 with TRBJ1-6; D perhaps matches TRBD1 (6 bases). Germline CDR1 MNHEY, CDR2 SVGAGI. Trimming cost V 2 bases and J 7 bases, with 9 bases left between them. The CDR3 loop spans 14 amino acids. This chain's CDR3 is CASSYTGFNSPLHF. CDR3 in DNA: TGTGCCAGCAGTTACACAGGGTTCAATTCACCCCTCCACTTT.

The rearrangement links TRBV30 to TRBJ1-5; a possible D gene is TRBD1 (5 bases). Between the trimmed V and J ends, which lost 5 bases and 0 bases, there was a span of 8 bases. The CDR3 totals 13 residues. Germline V lookup: CDR1 GTSNPN, CDR2 SVGIG (reference sequence). The CDR3 is CAWDDSSNQPQHF. CDR3 DNA sequence: TGTGCCTGGGATGACAGTAGCAATCAGCCCCAGCATTTT.

CDR3: CASNTGQPYGYTF. DNA of the CDR3: TGTGCCAGTAATACGGGACAGCCCTATGGCTACACCTTC. The V call is TRBV19, the J call TRBJ1-2, with 7 bases fitting TRBD1. The ends lost 7 bases at V and 4 bases at J; junction bases unmatched: 6. The CDR3 runs to 13 residues. Germline V gene sequence: CDR1 LNHDA, CDR2 SQIVND (reference sequence). Based on the CDR3 plus reference TRBV19 and TRBJ1-2, the full variable domain is DGGITQSPKYLFRKEGQNVTLSCEQNLNHDAMYWYRQDPGQGLRLIYYSQIVNDFQKGDIAEGYSVSREKKESFPLTVTSAQKNPTAFYLCASNTGQPYGYTFGSGTRLTVV.

The V call is TRBV25-1, the J call TRBJ1-4; TRBD1 agrees at 10 bases. Germline V CDR1 and CDR2: MGHDK, SYGVNS. V lost 4 bases to trimming and J lost 8 bases; unmatched junction nucleotides: 7. CDR3 size: 15 residues. The CDR3 DNA reads as TGTGCCAGCAGTGCGACAGGGGGCGGTCAGGAAAAACTGTTTTTT. Translation gives CASSATGGGQEKLFF.

V is TRBV30 and J is TRBJ2-4, with 8 bases fitting TRBD2. Germline V CDR1 and CDR2: GTSNPN, SVGIG (reference sequence). The CDR3 totals 19 residues. V lost 2 bases and J lost 12; bases outside the gene matches: 27. CDR3 protein: CAWSKAGGNPERTLQDQYF. CDR3 nucleotide sequence: TGTGCCTGGAGTAAGGCGGGAGGTAACCCGGAGAGGACGCTCCAGGATCAGTACTTC. Based on the CDR3 plus reference TRBV30 and TRBJ2-4, the full variable domain is SQTIHQWPATLVQPVGSPLSLECTVEGTSNPNLYWYRQAAGRGLQLLFYSVGIGQISSEVPQNLSASRPQDRQFILSSKKLLLSDSGFYLCAWSKAGGNPERTLQDQYFGAGTRLSVL.

This sequence joins TRBV5-8 and TRBJ2-3, with D possibly TRBD1 on 6 matching bases. Trimming removed 0 bases from V and 0 bases from J, with 8 bases in between. Germline V gives CDR1 SGHTS, CDR2 YDEGEE. CDR3 length: 15 residues. The CDR3 region has the DNA TGTGCCAGCAGCTTGGGGACAGTTAGCACAGATACGCAGTATTTT. It codes for CASSLGTVSTDTQYF. Full variable domain (outside the CDR3, taken from reference TRBV5-8 and TRBJ2-3): EAGVTQSPTHLIKTRGQQATLRCSPISGHTSVYWYQQALGLGLQFLLWYDEGEERNRGNFPPRFSGRQFPNYSSELNVNALELEDSALYLCASSLGTVSTDTQYFGPGTRLTVL.

The chain employs TRBV2 and TRBJ1-5; 11 bases align to TRBD1. The CDR3 length is 18 residues. CDR1 is SNHLY and CDR2 is FYNNEI in the germline V gene. V was clipped by 5 bases and J by 2 bases; unmatched bases: 11. The CDR3 here is CASSRDRGKQGGNQPQHF. As DNA, the CDR3 is TGTGCCAGCAGTCGGGACAGGGGGAAACAAGGGGGCAATCAGCCCCAGCATTTT.

This chain joins TRBV19 and TRBJ1-6; the match to TRBD1 covers 8 bases. The CDR3 consists of 15 residues. Trimming cost V 10 bases and J 8 bases; bases outside gene matches: 13. From germline, CDR1 is LNHDA and CDR2 SQIVND (reference sequence). The CDR3 reads CATRPPDRVYSPLHF. The CDR3 nucleotides read TGTGCCACGAGGCCCCCGGACAGGGTTTATTCACCCCTCCACTTT.

This chain uses TRBV6-5 with TRBJ2-1, with 9 bases that match TRBD1. The germline gives CDR1 MNHEY, CDR2 SVGAGI. After removal of 6 bases from V and 5 bases from J, the junction contained 8 bases not matched to a gene. The CDR3 has 15 residues. CDR3 DNA sequence: TGTGCCAGCAGATCAAACAGGGGGCCAAACAATGAGCAGTTCTTC. Translated: CASRSNRGPNNEQFF.

The table lists this clone with a count of one. The V gene is TRBV19, the J gene TRBJ2-2; D might be TRBD1 (6 bases). V was cut by 4 bases and J by 6 bases, with 15 bases left in between. This CDR3 is built from 15 residues. Germline loops: CDR1 LNHDA, CDR2 SQIVND (reference sequence). The CDR3, as DNA: TGTGCCAGTAGTAACCAGGGACAATTTTCCGGGGAGCTGTTTTTT. Protein: CASSNQGQFSGELFF.

This rearrangement joins TRBV7-2 to TRBJ1-2; D gene ambiguous. V was clipped by 3 bases and J by 1 base, with 15 bases between them. The germline CDR1 and CDR2 sequences are SGHTA and FQGNSA. The CDR3 is made up of 16 amino acids. The CDR3 sequence: CASSLSLSMNNYGYTF. The CDR3 DNA is TGTGCCAGCAGCTTGAGTCTGTCCATGAATAACTATGGCTACACCTTC. Full variable domain (rest looked up from reference TRBV7-2 and TRBJ1-2): GAGVSQSPSNKVTEKGKDVELRCDPISGHTALYWYRQSLGQGLEFLIYFQGNSAPDKSGLPSDRFSAERTGGSVSTLTIQRTQQEDSAVYLCASSLSLSMNNYGYTFGSGTRLTVV.

In its sample, this clone was seen a few times. The chain links TRBV7-3 to TRBJ1-1; TRBD1 aligns across 9 bases. The CDR3 is made up of 14 amino acids. Trimming cost V 5 bases and J 4 bases; bases outside gene matches: 5. Germline CDR1 is SGHTA and CDR2 is FQGTGA. CDR3 protein: CASSSGTGRTEAFF. In DNA form, the CDR3 reads TGTGCCAGCAGCAGCGGGACAGGGCGCACTGAAGCTTTCTTT.

This clone was seen just once. The chain links TRBV6-5 to TRBJ1-6, with 8 bases fitting TRBD1. CDR1 and CDR2 (germline): MNHEY, SVGAGI. The V segment lost 6 bases and the J segment 8 bases; nucleotides outside the gene matches: 9. The CDR3 contains 15 residues. CDR3 in amino acids: CASSYGTGYYSPLHF. The CDR3, as DNA: TGTGCCAGCAGCTATGGGACAGGTTATTATTCACCCCTCCACTTT.

The chain uses TRBV19 and TRBJ2-3, with 7 bases fitting TRBD2. Germline V CDR1 and CDR2: LNHDA, SQIVND (reference sequence). Unmatched junction bases numbered 13, after V lost 5 bases and J lost 8 bases. The CDR3 loop spans 15 amino acids. The CDR3 loop is CASSSGLVLPGTQYF. CDR3 nucleotide sequence: TGTGCCAGTAGTTCCGGACTAGTTCTCCCAGGTACGCAGTATTTT. Supplemented by reference TRBV19 and TRBJ2-3, the full variable domain reads DGGITQSPKYLFRKEGQNVTLSCEQNLNHDAMYWYRQDPGQGLRLIYYSQIVNDFQKGDIAEGYSVSREKKESFPLTVTSAQKNPTAFYLCASSSGLVLPGTQYFGPGTRLTVL.

In nucleotides, the CDR3 is TGCAGTGCTGCCCCTAGCGATACGCAGTATTTT. Protein: CSAAPSDTQYF. V gene TRBV20-1 combines with J gene TRBJ2-3; possible D gene TRBD2, 5 bases. The CDR3 is 11 residues long. CDR1 and CDR2 from the germline V gene are DFQATT and SNEGSKA (reference sequence). Deletions cut 5 bases from V and 6 bases from J, with 9 bases between.

The J gene is TRBJ2-2, the V gene TRBV7-2; TRBD2 matches at 10 bases. Losses at the gene ends were 1 base for V and 7 bases for J; bases not matched to a gene: 6. The germline V gene encodes CDR1 SGHTA and CDR2 FQGNSA. This CDR3 region has 16 residues. The CDR3 loop is CASSLDRTSGHGELFF. DNA for the CDR3: TGTGCCAGCAGCTTAGATCGGACTAGCGGACACGGGGAGCTGTTTTTT.

This chain uses TRBV5-6 with TRBJ1-1; D remains unclear. This CDR3 contains 15 residues. CDR1 is SGHDT, CDR2 YYEEEE, per germline. Trimming took off 0 bases at V and 2 bases at J, with 11 bases between the two ends. The CDR3 is CASSLVGRKNTEAFF. In nucleotides, the CDR3 is TGTGCCAGCAGCTTGGTAGGCAGGAAAAACACTGAAGCTTTCTTT. The full variable domain, with the rest looked up from reference TRBV5-6 and TRBJ1-1, is DAGVTQSPTHLIKTRGQQVTLRCSPKSGHDTVSWYQQALGQGPQFIFQYYEEEERQRGNFPDRFSGHQFPNYSSELNVNALLLGDSALYLCASSLVGRKNTEAFFGQGTRLTVV.

The chain employs TRBV19 and TRBJ2-7; 8 nucleotides line up with TRBD1. CDR3 length equals 12 residues. V lost 11 bases to trimming and J lost 0 bases; unmatched junction nucleotides: 3. Germline loops: CDR1 LNHDA, CDR2 SQIVND (reference sequence). This CDR3 is CASTGDSYEQYF. The CDR3, as DNA: TGTGCCTCGACAGGGGACTCCTACGAGCAGTACTTC.

This clone was detected only once. The chain is built from TRBV29-1 and TRBJ1-6, with TRBD1 matching over 7 bases. This CDR3 comprises 14 residues. The J segment lost 6 bases and the V segment lost 7 bases, leaving 9 bases of the junction unmatched. Germline V gene data show CDR1 as SQVTM and CDR2 as ANQGSEA. In DNA, the CDR3 is TGCAGCGCTTCCGGGACAGCACCTAATTCACCCCTCCACTTT. It yields the protein CSASGTAPNSPLHF.